This entry concerns a single T cell receptor beta chain. The target antigen is unknown. This sample stems from a study of cytomegalovirus exposure and HLA in healthy donors. Study outcomes and limitations: Earlier results showed most TCR beta V segments being productive about 87% or about 30% of the time. The study flagged some 180 TCR beta chains as cytomegalovirus-associated.

The PCR contained 60 Vbeta and 13 Jbeta primers. Generated by immunoSEQ multiplex PCR, the TCRdb table keeps only in-frame clones and is missing some. This sample contains tens of thousands of clones. CDR3 size: 15 residues. The germline CDR1 and CDR2 sequences are LGHNA and YSLEER. The J segment lost 4 bases and the V segment lost 3 bases, leaving 6 bases of the junction unmatched. The specimen sequenced was PBMCs. This chain connects TRBV4-3 to TRBJ1-5, with TRBD1 identical over 7 bases. The TCR was taken from a female donor in good health and CMV-seronegative. This chain's CDR3 is CASSHRTGANQPQHF. The CDR3 DNA follows: TGCGCCAGCAGCCATCGGACAGGCGCTAATCAGCCCCAGCATTTT.